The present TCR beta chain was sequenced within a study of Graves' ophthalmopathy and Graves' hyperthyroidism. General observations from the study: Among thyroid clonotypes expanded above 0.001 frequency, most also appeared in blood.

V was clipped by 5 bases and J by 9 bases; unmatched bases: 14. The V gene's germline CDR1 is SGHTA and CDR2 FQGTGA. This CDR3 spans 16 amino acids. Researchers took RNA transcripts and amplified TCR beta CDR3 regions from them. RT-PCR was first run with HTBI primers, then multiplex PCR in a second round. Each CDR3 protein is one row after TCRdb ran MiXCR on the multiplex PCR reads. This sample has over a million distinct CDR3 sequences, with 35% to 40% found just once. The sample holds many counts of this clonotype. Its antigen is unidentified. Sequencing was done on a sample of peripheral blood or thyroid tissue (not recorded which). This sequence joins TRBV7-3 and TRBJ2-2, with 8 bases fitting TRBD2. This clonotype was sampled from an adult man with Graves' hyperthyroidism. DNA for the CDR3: TGTGCCAGCAGCGTAAGCGGGAGCCCCTTCCTCAGGGAGCTGTTTTTT. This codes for CASSVSGSPFLRELFF.